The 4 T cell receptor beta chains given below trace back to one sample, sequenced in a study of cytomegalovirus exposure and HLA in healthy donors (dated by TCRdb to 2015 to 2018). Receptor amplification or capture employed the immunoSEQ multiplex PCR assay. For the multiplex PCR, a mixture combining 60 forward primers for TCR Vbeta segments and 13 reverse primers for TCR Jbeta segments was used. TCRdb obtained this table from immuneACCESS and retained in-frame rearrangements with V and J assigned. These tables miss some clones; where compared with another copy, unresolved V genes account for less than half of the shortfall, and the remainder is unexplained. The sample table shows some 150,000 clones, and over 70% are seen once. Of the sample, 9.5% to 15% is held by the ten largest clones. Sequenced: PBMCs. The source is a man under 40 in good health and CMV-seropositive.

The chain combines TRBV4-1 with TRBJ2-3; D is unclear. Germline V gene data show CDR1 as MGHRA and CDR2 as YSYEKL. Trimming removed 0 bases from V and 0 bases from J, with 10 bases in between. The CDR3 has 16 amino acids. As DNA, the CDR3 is TGCGCCAGCAGCCAAGATAGCCCCGCTAGCACAGATACGCAGTATTTT. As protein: CASSQDSPASTDTQYF.

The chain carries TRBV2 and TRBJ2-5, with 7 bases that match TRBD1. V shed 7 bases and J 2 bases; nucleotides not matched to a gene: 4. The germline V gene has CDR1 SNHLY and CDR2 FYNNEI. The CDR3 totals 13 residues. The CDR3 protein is CASNLQGQETQYF. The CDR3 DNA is TGTGCCAGCAATCTACAGGGGCAAGAGACCCAGTACTTC.

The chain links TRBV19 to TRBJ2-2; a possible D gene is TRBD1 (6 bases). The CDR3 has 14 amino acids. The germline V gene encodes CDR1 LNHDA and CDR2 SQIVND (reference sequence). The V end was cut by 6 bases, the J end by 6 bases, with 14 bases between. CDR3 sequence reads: CASSPTTGPGELFF. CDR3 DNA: TGTGCCAGTAGCCCGACTACAGGGCCCGGGGAGCTGTTTTTT. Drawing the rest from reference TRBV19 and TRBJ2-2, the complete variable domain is DGGITQSPKYLFRKEGQNVTLSCEQNLNHDAMYWYRQDPGQGLRLIYYSQIVNDFQKGDIAEGYSVSREKKESFPLTVTSAQKNPTAFYLCASSPTTGPGELFFGEGSRLTVL.

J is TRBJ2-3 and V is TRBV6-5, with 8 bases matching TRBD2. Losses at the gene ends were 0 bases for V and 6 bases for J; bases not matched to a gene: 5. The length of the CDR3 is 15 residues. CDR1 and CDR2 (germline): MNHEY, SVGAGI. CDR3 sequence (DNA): TGTGCCAGCAGTTACTCTAGCGGGACGGGGGATACGCAGTATTTT. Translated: CASSYSSGTGDTQYF.